Listed below are T cell receptor beta chains from one sample, sequenced in a study of blood T cell repertoires in COVID-19. The protocol was immunoSEQ multiplex PCR, while the TCRdb copy is restricted to in-frame clones and leaves out a portion. The table lists a few hundred thousand clones, 86% of them singletons. The sample consisted of peripheral blood. The source is a woman in her twenties or thirties with active or convalescent COVID-19. The CDR3 runs from the conserved cysteine through the conserved F or W. The D gene is left open where the match is weak. Size values are once, few and many counts, or a class for expanded clones, and some rows have none.

v_call,j_call,d_call,clone_size,cdr3_aa,cdr3_nt
TRBV5-6,TRBJ2-7,NA,few,CASSLVPKRHFYEQYF,TGTGCCAGCAGCTTGGTCCCGAAGAGGCACTTCTACGAGCAGTACTTC
TRBV7-8,TRBJ2-7,NA,NA,CASSVSGSSSYEQYF,TGTGCCAGCAGCGTAAGCGGATCCTCCTCCTACGAGCAGTACTTC
TRBV6-2/TRBV6-3,TRBJ2-3,TRBD2,NA,CASSYSGTSIYLSTDTQYF,TGTGCCAGCAGTTACTCCGGGACTAGTATTTACCTCAGCACAGATACGCAGTATTTT
TRBV5-1,TRBJ2-5,NA,NA,CASSLEAGQETQYF,TGCGCCAGCAGCTTGGAGGCAGGGCAAGAGACCCAGTACTTC
TRBV7-9,TRBJ2-3,NA,NA,CASSLGRGERNTDTQYF,TGTGCCAGCAGCTTAGGCAGGGGGGAGAGGAACACAGATACGCAGTATTTT
TRBV5-1,TRBJ2-2,NA,NA,CASSLEARVSGELFF,TGCGCCAGCAGCTTGGAGGCCAGGGTATCCGGGGAGCTGTTTTTT
TRBV4-2,TRBJ2-3,TRBD2,once,CASSTFAGDTQYF,TGTGCCAGCTCGACTTTTGCGGGGGACACGCAGTATTTT
TRBV5-1,TRBJ2-3,NA,NA,CASNEASTDTQYF,TGCGCCAGCAACGAGGCTAGCACAGATACGCAGTATTTT
TRBV5-6,TRBJ2-1,NA,NA,CASSSGLDLLNEQFF,TGTGCCAGCAGCTCGGGACTTGATTTATTGAATGAGCAGTTCTTC
TRBV18,TRBJ1-4,TRBD1,NA,CASSPRKLDRTGELGKLFF,TGTGCCAGCTCACCGAGGAAGTTAGATCGGACAGGGGAGTTGGGAAAACTGTTTTTT
TRBV30,TRBJ1-6,NA,NA,CAWSGRVRGPLHF,TGTGCCTGGAGTGGGAGGGTCCGGGGACCCCTCCACTTT
TRBV29-1,TRBJ1-4,TRBD1,NA,CSVGGQGNEKLFF,TGCAGCGTTGGCGGACAGGGAAATGAAAAACTGTTTTTT
TRBV15,TRBJ1-1,NA,NA,CATSDIREVGTEAFF,TGTGCCACCAGCGATATCAGGGAGGTCGGCACTGAAGCTTTCTTT
TRBV12-3/TRBV12-4,TRBJ1-3,NA,NA,CASSPSSGTTIYF,TGTGCCAGCAGTCCGAGCTCCGGGACAACGATCTATTTT
TRBV9,TRBJ1-2,NA,NA,CASSYLAGGRGYTF,TGTGCCAGCAGCTACCTCGCCGGCGGTCGGGGCTACACCTTC
TRBV2,TRBJ2-1,TRBD1,NA,CASGAAGGNEQFF,TGTGCCAGCGGAGCTGCAGGGGGCAATGAGCAGTTCTTC
TRBV3-1/TRBV3-2,TRBJ2-1,TRBD2,NA,CASSTRTSGGRSYNEQFF,TGTGCCAGCAGCACCCGGACTAGCGGGGGCCGGAGCTACAATGAGCAGTTCTTC
TRBV2,TRBJ2-1,TRBD2,NA,CASKAGGSTNEQFF,TGTGCCAGCAAGGCGGGGGGGTCCACCAATGAGCAGTTCTTC
TRBV7-9,TRBJ2-2,NA,NA,CASSLSVGGELFF,TGTGCCAGCAGCCTCTCTGTCGGCGGGGAGCTGTTTTTT
TRBV5-6,TRBJ2-1,TRBD2,NA,CASSSPGTSGNNEQFF,TGTGCCAGCAGCTCCCCCGGGACTAGCGGAAACAATGAGCAGTTCTTC
TRBV7-2,TRBJ1-1,NA,NA,CASSPTGSGWNTEAFF,TGTGCCAGCAGCCCCACCGGCAGCGGGTGGAACACTGAAGCTTTCTTT
TRBV4-3,TRBJ2-2,NA,NA,CASSQDGPPRELFF,TGCGCCAGCAGCCAAGATGGGCCACCCCGGGAGCTGTTTTTT
TRBV3-1/TRBV3-2,TRBJ2-4,NA,once,CASSQNAAKNIQYF,TGTGCCAGCAGCCAAAACGCGGCCAAAAACATTCAGTACTTC
TRBV5-8,TRBJ2-7,NA,NA,CASSLSVSELDSYEQYF,TGTGCCAGCAGCCTGAGCGTGAGTGAACTAGACTCCTACGAGCAGTACTTC
TRBV6-5,TRBJ2-3,NA,NA,CASCSQGAGDTQYF,TGTGCCAGCTGCTCACAGGGTGCAGGGGATACGCAGTATTTT
TRBV19,TRBJ2-6,NA,NA,CASTLDSLITGANVLTF,TGTGCCAGTACTTTGGACAGCCTTATAACTGGGGCCAACGTCCTGACTTTC
TRBV4-3,TRBJ2-1,TRBD2,NA,CASSQSLGGYEQFF,TGCGCCAGCAGCCAGTCCTTGGGGGGGTATGAGCAGTTCTTC
TRBV29-1,TRBJ1-6,NA,once,CSVRDSDSPLHF,TGCAGCGTACGGGACTCCGATTCACCCCTCCACTTT
TRBV6-5,TRBJ1-1,TRBD1,NA,CASSRRQGMGAEAFF,TGTGCCAGCAGCCGACGACAGGGGATGGGCGCTGAAGCTTTCTTT
TRBV2,TRBJ1-1,NA,NA,CASSRGFGTEAFF,TGTGCCAGCAGCCGGGGTTTTGGCACTGAAGCTTTCTTT
TRBV9,TRBJ2-1,TRBD1,once,CASSPITGTGGLGQFF,TGTGCCAGCAGCCCCATCACCGGGACAGGGGGATTAGGGCAGTTCTTC
TRBV19,TRBJ1-1,TRBD1,NA,CASSIDGQGGTEAFF,TGTGCCAGTAGTATAGATGGGCAGGGGGGCACTGAAGCTTTCTTT
TRBV10-3,TRBJ1-4,TRBD1,few,CAISETGQGAGEKLFF,TGTGCCATCAGTGAGACCGGACAGGGGGCCGGTGAAAAACTGTTTTTT
TRBV19,TRBJ1-2,NA,once,CASSISPPHRFFF,TGTGCCAGTAGTATATCCCCTCCCCACAGGTTCTTCTTC
TRBV9,TRBJ1-5,TRBD1,NA,CASSAGTGSLYSNQPQHF,TGTGCCAGCAGCGCAGGGACAGGGAGCCTCTATAGCAATCAGCCCCAGCATTTT
TRBV6-5,TRBJ2-1,NA,NA,CASSYSRGPYNEQFF,TGTGCCAGCAGTTACTCGCGGGGTCCCTACAATGAGCAGTTCTTC
TRBV12-3/TRBV12-4,TRBJ1-2,NA,NA,CASSLEEDGYTF,TGTGCCAGCAGTTTAGAGGAGGATGGCTACACCTTC
TRBV20-1,TRBJ2-7,NA,few,CSASKNREQYF,TGCAGTGCTTCTAAAAACAGGGAGCAGTACTTC
TRBV30,TRBJ2-2,TRBD1,NA,CALRGQGVYGELFF,TGTGCCCTCCGGGGACAGGGTGTCTACGGGGAGCTGTTTTTT
TRBV6-1,TRBJ1-3,NA,NA,CASSEAPSSGNTIYF,TGTGCCAGCAGTGAAGCGCCTAGCTCTGGAAACACCATATATTTT
TRBV12-3/TRBV12-4,TRBJ1-1,NA,NA,CASSLTLTEAFF,TGTGCCAGCAGTTTAACTCTCACTGAAGCTTTCTTT
TRBV6-2/TRBV6-3,TRBJ2-4,NA,once,CASSLRDRNKNIQYF,TGTGCCAGCAGTCTCAGAGACAGGAACAAAAACATTCAGTACTTC
TRBV30,TRBJ1-5,TRBD1,NA,CAWSAGGQGDQPQHF,TGTGCCTGGAGTGCGGGAGGACAGGGAGATCAGCCCCAGCATTTT
TRBV5-4,TRBJ1-2,NA,NA,CASSGGARGSDYGYTF,TGTGCCAGCAGCGGGGGGGCCAGGGGATCCGACTATGGCTACACCTTC
TRBV7-2,TRBJ2-7,TRBD2,NA,CASSPGGASTLYEQYF,TGTGCCAGCAGCCCGGGGGGAGCCTCAACCCTCTACGAGCAGTACTTC
TRBV18,TRBJ2-1,NA,NA,CASSPLSVEQFF,TGTGCCAGCTCACCACTTTCCGTTGAGCAGTTCTTC
TRBV4-3,TRBJ2-2,NA,NA,CASSQVGTGELFF,TGCGCCAGCAGCCAAGTCGGCACCGGGGAGCTGTTTTTT
TRBV18,TRBJ2-5,NA,NA,CASSPTDFGTQYF,TGTGCCAGCTCACCGACAGATTTCGGGACCCAGTACTTC
TRBV25-1,TRBJ2-1,TRBD1,NA,CASSEPALTGGLLDEQFF,TGTGCCAGCAGTGAACCGGCGTTGACAGGGGGATTGTTGGATGAGCAGTTCTTC